This note documents a single T cell receptor beta chain sequence. Its antigen is as yet unknown. Produced via immunoSEQ multiplex PCR; TCRdb's table is partial and in-frame only. This table has about 46,000 clones, roughly 82% appearing once. This sample is drawn from a study of memory B cells and T cells in multiple sclerosis. Findings and caveats of the study: Shared clonotype counts depended on differing compartment clone-set sizes and were normalized.

Stimulus-free culture yielded autoproliferating CFSE-dim and non-proliferating CFSE-high T cells, each sequenced separately. Replicate wells were pooled after 6 to 8 days of stimulus-free culture of 5x10^7 CFSE-labeled PBMCs. CFSE at about 0.5 uM labeled the PBMCs, which were then cultured unstimulated. CDR1 and CDR2 from the germline V gene are SGHTA and FQGNSA. The CDR3 spans 19 residues. V dropped 1 base and J dropped 7; count of bases not matched to a gene: 18. The TCR originated in a human donor with multiple sclerosis. The specimen was PBMCs from blood kept in culture. V is TRBV7-2 and J is TRBJ1-5; 8 positions match TRBD1. For the CDR3, the DNA is TGTGCCAGCAGCTTAGTGGTTGGTGCGGACAGGGTAGGGGGCCAGCCCCAGCATTTT. It yields the protein CASSLVVGADRVGGQPQHF. Looking up the rest from reference TRBV7-2 and TRBJ1-5 gives the full variable domain: GAGVSQSPSNKVTEKGKDVELRCDPISGHTALYWYRQSLGQGLEFLIYFQGNSAPDKSGLPSDRFSAERTGGSVSTLTIQRTQQEDSAVYLCASSLVVGADRVGGQPQHFGDGTRLSIL.